The clone carrying this T cell receptor beta chain has just a few counts. Using immunoSEQ multiplex PCR, the repertoire was profiled, and TCRdb retains in-frame clones only, with some absent. The table includes approximately 130,000 clones, almost 85% detected once. The entry originates in a study of blood T cell repertoires in COVID-19. Germline CDR1 and CDR2: LGHNA and YNFKEQ. Unmatched junction bases numbered 8, after V lost 1 base and J lost 2 bases. The CDR3 runs to 17 residues. This TCR derives from a human donor in a cohort sampled during active COVID-19. The sequenced sample consisted of peripheral blood. The rearrangement joins TRBV4-2 to TRBJ2-7, with TRBD1 matching 10 bases. The CDR3 spells CASSQATGTGAPYEQYF. DNA of the CDR3: TGTGCCAGCAGCCAAGCCACAGGGACAGGGGCCCCCTACGAGCAGTACTTC.